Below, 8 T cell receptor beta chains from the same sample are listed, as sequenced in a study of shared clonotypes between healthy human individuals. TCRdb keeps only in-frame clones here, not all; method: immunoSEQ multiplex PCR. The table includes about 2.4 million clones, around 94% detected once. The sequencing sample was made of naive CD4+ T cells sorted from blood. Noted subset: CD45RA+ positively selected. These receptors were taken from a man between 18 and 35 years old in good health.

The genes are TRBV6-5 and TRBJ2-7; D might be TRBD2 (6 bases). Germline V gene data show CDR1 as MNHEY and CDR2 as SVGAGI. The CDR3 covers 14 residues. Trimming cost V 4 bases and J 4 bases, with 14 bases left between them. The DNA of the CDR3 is TGTGCCAGCAGTTCCGGCGGGGCGGGTTACGAGCAGTACTTC. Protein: CASSSGGAGYEQYF.

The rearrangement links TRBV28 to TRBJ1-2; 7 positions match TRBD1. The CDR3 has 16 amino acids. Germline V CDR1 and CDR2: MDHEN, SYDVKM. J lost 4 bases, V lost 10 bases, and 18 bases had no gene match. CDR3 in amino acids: CATTTPLKTGPYGYTF. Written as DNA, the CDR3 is TGTGCCACCACGACCCCCCTAAAGACAGGGCCCTATGGCTACACCTTC.

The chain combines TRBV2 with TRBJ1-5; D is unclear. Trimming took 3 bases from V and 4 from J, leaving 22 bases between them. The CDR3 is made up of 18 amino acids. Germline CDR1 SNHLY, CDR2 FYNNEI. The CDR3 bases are TGTGCCAGCAGTGATCTATCCCGGGAGCCCCAAGGGAATCAGCCCCAGCATTTT. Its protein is CASSDLSREPQGNQPQHF. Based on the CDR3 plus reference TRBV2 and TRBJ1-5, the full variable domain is EPEVTQTPSHQVTQMGQEVILRCVPISNHLYFYWYRQILGQKVEFLVSFYNNEISEKSEIFDDQFSVERPDGSNFTLKIRSTKLEDSAMYFCASSDLSREPQGNQPQHFGDGTRLSIL.

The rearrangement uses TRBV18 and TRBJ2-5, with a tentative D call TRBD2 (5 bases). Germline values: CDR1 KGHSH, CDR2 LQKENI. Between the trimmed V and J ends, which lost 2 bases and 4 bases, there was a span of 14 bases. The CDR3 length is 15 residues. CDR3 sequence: CASSPATPRGETQYF. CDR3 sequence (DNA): TGTGCCAGCTCACCAGCGACCCCACGGGGAGAGACCCAGTACTTC.

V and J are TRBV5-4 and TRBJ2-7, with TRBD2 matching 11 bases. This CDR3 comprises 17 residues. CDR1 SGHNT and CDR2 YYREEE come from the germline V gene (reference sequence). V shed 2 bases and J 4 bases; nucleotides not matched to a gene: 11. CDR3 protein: CASSLVGGTSGFYEQYF. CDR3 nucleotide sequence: TGTGCCAGCAGCTTAGTTGGCGGGACTAGCGGATTTTACGAGCAGTACTTC.

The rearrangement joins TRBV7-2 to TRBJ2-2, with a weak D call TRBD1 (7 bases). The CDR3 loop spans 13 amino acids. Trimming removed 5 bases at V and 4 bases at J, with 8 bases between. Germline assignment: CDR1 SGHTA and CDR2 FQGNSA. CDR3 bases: TGTGCCAGCAGCCAGGGGGGCACCGGGGAGCTGTTTTTT. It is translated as CASSQGGTGELFF. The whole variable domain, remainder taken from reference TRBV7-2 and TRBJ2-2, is GAGVSQSPSNKVTEKGKDVELRCDPISGHTALYWYRQSLGQGLEFLIYFQGNSAPDKSGLPSDRFSAERTGGSVSTLTIQRTQQEDSAVYLCASSQGGTGELFFGEGSRLTVL.

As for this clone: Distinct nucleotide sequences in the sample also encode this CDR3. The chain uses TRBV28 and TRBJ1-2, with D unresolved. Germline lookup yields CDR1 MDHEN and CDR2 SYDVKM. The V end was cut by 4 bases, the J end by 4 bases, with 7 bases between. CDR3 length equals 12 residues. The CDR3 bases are TGTGCCAGCAGTTCAAGGAGCTATGGCTACACCTTC. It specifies CASSSRSYGYTF.

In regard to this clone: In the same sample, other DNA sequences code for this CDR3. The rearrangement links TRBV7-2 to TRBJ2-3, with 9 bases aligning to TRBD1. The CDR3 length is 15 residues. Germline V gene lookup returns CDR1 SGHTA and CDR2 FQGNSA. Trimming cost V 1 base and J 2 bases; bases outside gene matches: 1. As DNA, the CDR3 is TGTGCCAGCAGCTTAGACAGGGGGCCCACAGATACGCAGTATTTT. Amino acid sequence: CASSLDRGPTDTQYF.